What follows are 15 T cell receptor beta chains derived from one specimen sequenced in a study of radiation and T cells in renal cell carcinoma. Time point: blood 2 weeks post-SBRT. Noted treatment: 15 Gy SBRT to primary tumor, nephrectomy 4 weeks later. TCRdb keeps only in-frame clones here, not all; method: immunoSEQ multiplex PCR. This table holds tens of thousands of clones, around 76% found once. This specimen consisted of blood, obtained from a patient whose treatment included radiotherapy and nephrectomy. The source of these receptors is a man aged 55 to 70 with renal cell carcinoma.

The rearrangement joins TRBV7-9 to TRBJ1-1; no firm D call. V was pared by 5 bases and J by 3 bases, with 7 bases between. The CDR3 has 12 residues. Germline values: CDR1 SEHNR, CDR2 FQNEAQ (reference sequence). CDR3 in amino acids: CASSDVDTEAFF. As DNA, the CDR3 is TGTGCCAGCAGCGATGTTGACACTGAAGCTTTCTTT.

The V and J genes are TRBV19 and TRBJ2-1; 14 bases are a match to TRBD2. The CDR3 loop spans 16 amino acids. The trim removed 2 bases at V and 7 bases at J, leaving 4 bases unmatched. Germline CDR1 reads LNHDA; CDR2 reads SQIVND (reference sequence). Written as DNA, the CDR3 is TGTGCCAGTAGTATATTGGGACTAGCGGGGGATAATGAGCAGTTCTTC. Translation: CASSILGLAGDNEQFF.

This clone was seen more than once but under ten times. The chain joins TRBV6-4 to TRBJ2-1; 10 bases are a match to TRBD2. The CDR3 consists of 12 residues. V trimming: 8 bases; J trimming: 9 bases; junction bases outside the gene matches: 4. CDR1 is MRHNA, CDR2 SNTAGT, per germline. As DNA, the CDR3 is TGTGCCAGCGGGACTAGCGAGGGTGAGCAGTTCTTC. It encodes CASGTSEGEQFF.

V is TRBV19 and J is TRBJ2-5, with D possibly matching TRBD2 (5 bases). Looked up from germline, CDR1 is LNHDA and CDR2 is SQIVND (reference sequence). V was pared by 1 base and J by 0 bases, with 15 bases between. The CDR3 is made up of 17 amino acids. The DNA of the CDR3 is TGTGCCAGTAGTATAGCCGGCTCTAGCCCCGACCAAGAGACCCAGTACTTC. Translated, it gives CASSIAGSSPDQETQYF.

This clone has a handful of counts. The chain links TRBV28 to TRBJ1-5; D gene unclear. The V end was cut by 9 bases, the J end by 4 bases, with 1 base between. The CDR3 sequence is 9 residues long. The germline V gene has CDR1 MDHEN and CDR2 SYDVKM. The CDR3: CASNQPQHF. The CDR3 bases are TGTGCCAGTAATCAGCCCCAGCATTTT.

The V gene is TRBV19, the J gene TRBJ2-1; tentatively, D is TRBD2 (6 bases). The CDR3 spans 14 residues. Germline assignment: CDR1 LNHDA and CDR2 SQIVND (reference sequence). Trimming removed 3 bases from V and 7 bases from J, with 13 bases in between. CDR3 nucleotide sequence: TGTGCCAGTAGTATCCGGGAGACGGGGAATGAGCAGTTCTTC. Translation gives CASSIRETGNEQFF.

This clone was recorded a few times. The chain combines TRBV19 with TRBJ1-5, with D possibly being TRBD1 (5 bases). CDR1 and CDR2 (germline): LNHDA, SQIVND (reference sequence). V lost 6 bases, J lost 4 bases, and 10 bases lay in between. CDR3 size: 13 residues. CDR3 sequence (DNA): TGTGCCAGTAGCGGACAAATTAATCAGCCCCAGCATTTT. Translation: CASSGQINQPQHF.

This clone turned up a few times. The V and J genes are TRBV7-8 and TRBJ2-7, with D possibly being TRBD1 (5 bases). CDR3 length: 13 amino acids. CDR1 is SGHVS, CDR2 FQNEAQ, per germline. Trimming removed 3 bases from V and 5 bases from J, with 11 bases in between. The CDR3 sequence: CASSFRQNDEQYV. For the CDR3, the DNA is TGTGCCAGCAGCTTTAGACAGAACGACGAGCAGTACGTC.

This clone has only one observation. V usage is TRBV5-4 and J usage is TRBJ1-6; D is undetermined. The germline CDR1 and CDR2 sequences are SGHNT and YYREEE (reference sequence). The length of the CDR3 is 13 residues. V dropped 4 bases and J dropped 1 base, with 3 bases sitting between them. This CDR3 is CASSPSYNSPLHF. The DNA for the CDR3 is TGTGCCAGCAGCCCTTCCTATAATTCACCCCTCCACTTT.

The V and J genes are TRBV5-1 and TRBJ2-1; 9 bases match TRBD2. The CDR3 totals 13 residues. From germline, CDR1 is SGHRS and CDR2 YFSETQ. With V trimmed by 8 bases and J by 5 bases, 5 bases remained unmatched. Written as DNA, the CDR3 is TGCGCCAGTGGGGTAGCGGGGGACAATGAGCAGTTCTTC. It translates to CASGVAGDNEQFF.

The CDR3 loop is CASSYDARTGYYGYTF. The DNA of the CDR3 is TGTGCCAGCAGTTATGATGCTCGCACAGGGTACTATGGCTACACCTTC. This chain joins TRBV6-5 and TRBJ1-2; possibly TRBD1 for D (6 bases). Germline V CDR1 and CDR2: MNHEY, SVGAGI. Trimming pared 3 bases from V and 3 bases from J, leaving 17 bases between. The CDR3 is made up of 16 amino acids.

This rearrangement joins TRBV19 to TRBJ1-4, with D perhaps matching TRBD1 (6 bases). The V end was cut by 2 bases, the J end by 6 bases, with 10 bases between. The germline CDR1 and CDR2 sequences are LNHDA and SQIVND (reference sequence). This CDR3 comprises 14 residues. CDR3 sequence (DNA): TGTGCCAGTAGTATACCCAGGGGCGATGAAAAACTGTTTTTT. Translation: CASSIPRGDEKLFF.

The gene calls are TRBV7-9 and TRBJ1-1; D uncertain. Trimming cost V 5 bases and J 1 base, with 14 bases left between them. The CDR3 extends over 15 amino acids. The germline V gene has CDR1 SEHNR and CDR2 FQNEAQ (reference sequence). CDR3 bases: TGTGCCAGCAGCCGTCCTAACCCCCAGAACACTGAAGCTTTCTTT. Encoded protein: CASSRPNPQNTEAFF.

The V call is TRBV2, the J call TRBJ2-3; no firm D call. Germline CDR1 is SNHLY and CDR2 is FYNNEI. The CDR3 has 15 residues. Trimming pared 4 bases from V and 1 base from J, leaving 12 bases between. The CDR3 here is CASSGDGRGTDTQYF. CDR3 coding DNA: TGTGCCAGCAGTGGAGATGGAAGGGGCACAGATACGCAGTATTTT.

V gene TRBV7-2 combines with J gene TRBJ1-2; D may be TRBD1 (6 bases). The V and J ends lost 7 bases and 2 bases respectively, with 14 bases between them. The CDR3 is 14 amino acids. Germline lookup yields CDR1 SGHTA and CDR2 FQGNSA. For the CDR3, the DNA is TGTGCCAGCATCCCGGACAGAATAAACTATGGCTACACCTTC. Translation: CASIPDRINYGYTF.